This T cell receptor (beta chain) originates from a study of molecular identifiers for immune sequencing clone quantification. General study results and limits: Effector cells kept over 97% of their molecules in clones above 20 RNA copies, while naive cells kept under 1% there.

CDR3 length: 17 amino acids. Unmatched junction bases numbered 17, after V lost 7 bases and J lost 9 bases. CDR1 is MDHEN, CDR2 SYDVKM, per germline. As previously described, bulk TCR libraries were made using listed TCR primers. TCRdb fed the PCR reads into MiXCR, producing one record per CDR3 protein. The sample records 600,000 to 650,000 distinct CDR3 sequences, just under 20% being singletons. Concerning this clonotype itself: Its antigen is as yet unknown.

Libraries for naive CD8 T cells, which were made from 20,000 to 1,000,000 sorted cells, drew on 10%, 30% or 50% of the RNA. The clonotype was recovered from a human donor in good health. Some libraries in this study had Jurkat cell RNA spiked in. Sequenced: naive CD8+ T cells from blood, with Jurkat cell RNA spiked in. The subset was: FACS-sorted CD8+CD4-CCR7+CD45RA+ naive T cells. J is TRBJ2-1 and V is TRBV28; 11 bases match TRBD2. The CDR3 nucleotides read TGTGCCAGCACCATAAGGGGGACTAGCGGTTTTATAGGTGAGCAGTTCTTC. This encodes CASTIRGTSGFIGEQFF. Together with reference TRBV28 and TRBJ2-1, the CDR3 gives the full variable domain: DVKVTQSSRYLVKRTGEKVFLECVQDMDHENMFWYRQDPGLGLRLIYFSYDVKMKEKGDIPEGYSVSREKKERFSLILESASTNQTSMYLCASTIRGTSGFIGEQFFGPGTRLTVL.